This T cell receptor beta chain was found in a study of identical twins. This clonotype was observed a few times. The antigen is unknown. The V and J ends lost 3 bases and 6 bases respectively, with 11 bases between them. The CDR3 length is 13 residues. In germline, CDR1 is MDHEN, CDR2 SYDVKM. General study points: Insertions were reduced in abundant cord blood beta clonotypes but not in memory repertoires. Part of the zero-insertion signal could reflect confounding by invariant MAIT and iNKT cells.

The authors used template switching to add a universal primer site and gave cDNA unique molecular identifiers. TCRdb redid the calling of the 5' RACE reads with MiXCR, one entry per CDR3 protein. The top ten hold about 0.3% of the sample, which has 1.5 million to 2 million distinct CDR3 sequences, under 35% seen once. This chain joins TRBV28 and TRBJ1-2; no clear D gene. The origin of this receptor is a newborn girl in good health. The source material was cord blood. The CDR3 loop reads CASSFLAEDGYTF. CDR3 coding DNA: TGTGCCAGCAGTTTTCTCGCCGAAGATGGCTACACCTTC.